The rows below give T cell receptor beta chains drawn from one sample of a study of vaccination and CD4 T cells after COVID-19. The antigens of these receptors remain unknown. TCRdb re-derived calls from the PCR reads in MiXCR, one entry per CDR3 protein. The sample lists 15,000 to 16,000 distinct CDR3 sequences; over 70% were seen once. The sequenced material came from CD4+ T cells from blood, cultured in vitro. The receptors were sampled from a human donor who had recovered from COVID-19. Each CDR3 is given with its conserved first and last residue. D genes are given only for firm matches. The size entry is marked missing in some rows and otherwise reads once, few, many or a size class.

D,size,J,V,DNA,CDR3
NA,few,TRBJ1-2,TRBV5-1,TGCGCCAGCAGCTTGGGGCTAGGGGACGAAACGGACGGCTACACCTTC,CASSLGLGDETDGYTF
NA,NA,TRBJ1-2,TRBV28,TGTGCCAGCAGTTTCTCGACAGTTCGGTATGGCTACACCTTC,CASSFSTVRYGYTF
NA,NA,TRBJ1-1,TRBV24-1,TGTGCCACCAGTGACCGAACCGGACAGCTAGCTTTCTTT,CATSDRTGQLAFF
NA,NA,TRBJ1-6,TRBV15,TGTGCCACCAGCAGAGCAAATGAGGGGCCCCCCCTCCACTTT,CATSRANEGPPLHF
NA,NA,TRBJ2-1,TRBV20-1,TGCAGTGCTAGGGGGGCCTTGGGGGGAAATGAGCAGTTCTTC,CSARGALGGNEQFF
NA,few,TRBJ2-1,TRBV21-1,TGTGCCAGCAGTTCATTGGGACTAGCCTACAATGAGCAGTTCTTC,CASSSLGLAYNEQFF
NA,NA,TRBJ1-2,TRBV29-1,TGCAGCGTTGAGGGGTATGGCTACACCTTC,CSVEGYGYTF
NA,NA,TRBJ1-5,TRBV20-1,TGCAGTGCTAGAGGCGGGGCGGGCAATCAGCCCCAGCATTTT,CSARGGAGNQPQHF
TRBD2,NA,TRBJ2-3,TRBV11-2,TGTGCCAGCAGCTTAGTAGCGGGAGCCACAGATACGCAGTATTTT,CASSLVAGATDTQYF
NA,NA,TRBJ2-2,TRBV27,TGTGCCAGCAGTTTAGTAGGGGGGACCGGGGAGCTGTTTTTT,CASSLVGGTGELFF
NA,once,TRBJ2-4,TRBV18,TGTGCCAGCTCACCAAGGGACACAGCCAAAAACATTCAGTACTTC,CASSPRDTAKNIQYF
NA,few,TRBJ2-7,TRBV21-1,TGTGCCAGCAGCAAAGCGCGTCAGACCCCAGCTCCCTACGAGCAGTACTTC,CASSKARQTPAPYEQYF
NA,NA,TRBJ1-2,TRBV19,TGTGCCAGTAGTATAGGAGGGTTTTCGGCTAACTATGGCTACACCTTC,CASSIGGFSANYGYTF
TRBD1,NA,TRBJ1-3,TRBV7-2,TGTGCCAGCAGCTTAGCGGTGGGACAGGGCAACACCATATATTTT,CASSLAVGQGNTIYF
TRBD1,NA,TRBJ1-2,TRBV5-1,TGCGCCAGCAGCTTGGATACCGGGACAGGGAAATATGGCTACACCTTC,CASSLDTGTGKYGYTF
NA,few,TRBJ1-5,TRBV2,TGTGCCAGCAGTACCCCATATCCCTATAGCAATCAGCCCCAGCATTTT,CASSTPYPYSNQPQHF
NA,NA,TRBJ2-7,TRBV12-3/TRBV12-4,TGTGCCAGCAGCCGACAGGCAAGCTCCTACGAGCAGTACTTC,CASSRQASSYEQYF
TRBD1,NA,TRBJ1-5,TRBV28,TGTGCCAGCAGATTCCCGGGACAGGGGTTTCAGCCCCAGCATTTT,CASRFPGQGFQPQHF
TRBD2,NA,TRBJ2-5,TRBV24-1,TGTGCCACCAGTGATTCCCTGGGTAGCGGGAAAGCTAAAGAGACCCAGTACTTC,CATSDSLGSGKAKETQYF
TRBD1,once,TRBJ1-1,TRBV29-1,TGCAGCGTCGGACAGGGAGATATCACTGAAGCTTTCTTT,CSVGQGDITEAFF